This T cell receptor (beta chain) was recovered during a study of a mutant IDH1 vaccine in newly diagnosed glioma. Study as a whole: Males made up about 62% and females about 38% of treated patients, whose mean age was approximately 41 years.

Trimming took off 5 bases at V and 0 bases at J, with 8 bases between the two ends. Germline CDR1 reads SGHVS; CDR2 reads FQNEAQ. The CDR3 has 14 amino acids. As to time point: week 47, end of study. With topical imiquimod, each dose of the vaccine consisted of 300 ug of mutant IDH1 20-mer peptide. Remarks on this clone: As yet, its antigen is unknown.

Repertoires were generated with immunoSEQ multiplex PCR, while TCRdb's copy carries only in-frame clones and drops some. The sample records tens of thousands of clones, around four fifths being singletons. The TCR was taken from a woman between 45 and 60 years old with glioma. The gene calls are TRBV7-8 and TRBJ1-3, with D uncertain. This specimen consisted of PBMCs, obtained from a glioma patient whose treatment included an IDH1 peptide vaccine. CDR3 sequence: CASSSDSSGNTIYF. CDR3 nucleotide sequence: TGTGCCAGCAGCAGTGATAGCTCTGGAAACACCATATATTTT.